This TCR beta chain was recorded in a study of T cell responses to AZD1222 COVID-19 vaccine. Study overall: Combined were second doses at about 4 or about 12 weeks. Study observations and caveats: After two AZD1222 doses, spike-specific TCR breadth and depth rose versus day 0.

On this clone: The antigen remains unidentified.

Data came from immunoSEQ multiplex PCR; TCRdb stores just in-frame clones and leaves some out. The sample records about 140,000 clones, roughly 90% being singletons. From germline, CDR1 is SGHNT and CDR2 YENEEA. This CDR3 comprises 15 residues. V was pared by 5 bases and J by 4 bases, with 2 bases of the junction left unmatched. The chain combines TRBV11-3 with TRBJ2-2, with 12 positions matching TRBD1. This TCR was recovered from an adult in good health. Sequencing was performed on peripheral blood, taken on day 0 of AZD1222 vaccination. Written as DNA, the CDR3 is TGTGCCAGCAGCCGGGGACAGGGGGCCACCGGGGAGCTGTTTTTT. Its translation: CASSRGQGATGELFF.